This TCR beta chain was recovered during a study of preoperative IRX-2 immunotherapy in early breast cancer. V lost 7 bases to trimming and J lost 8 bases, with 19 bases between them. CDR1 is MDHEN, CDR2 SYDVKM, per germline. This CDR3 comprises 14 residues. Treatment described: preoperative locoregional IRX-2 cytokine immunotherapy. This phase Ib study tested locoregional IRX-2 cytokine immunotherapy given before surgery. Profiled with immunoSEQ multiplex PCR; TCRdb holds only in-frame clones, not every one. Here the sample spans roughly 42,000 clones, around three quarters being singletons. The TCR sequence derives from a human donor with breast cancer. This sample comprised tumor tissue, obtained after IRX-2 immunotherapy. J is TRBJ2-3 and V is TRBV28; possible D gene TRBD2, 6 bases. The CDR3 loop is CASIPGAEGGTQYF. The CDR3 bases are TGTGCCAGCATTCCGGGAGCGGAGGGTGGTACGCAGTATTTT.